These 6 T cell receptor beta chains were all obtained from the same sample, sequenced in a study of control samples from healthy donors and cancer patients. The protocol was immunoSEQ multiplex PCR, while the TCRdb copy is restricted to in-frame clones and leaves out a portion. The repertoire holds 110,000 to 150,000 clones, with under 90% as singletons. The sequenced sample consisted of blood. Every receptor here comes from a man younger than 40 in good health.

In this sample, this clone turned up once. J is TRBJ1-5 and V is TRBV27; 8 bases map to TRBD1. The V gene end was trimmed by 6 bases and the J gene end by 4 bases; junction bases not matched to a gene: 5. Germline CDR1 and CDR2: MNHEY and SMNVEV (reference sequence). This CDR3 is built from 14 residues. The CDR3 region has the DNA TGTGCCAGCAGGACGGGACAGGTGAATCAGCCCCAGCATTTT. This encodes CASRTGQVNQPQHF.

The V call is TRBV5-4, the J call TRBJ2-7; 10 nucleotides match TRBD1. Trimming removed 0 bases from V and 5 bases from J; junction bases left unmatched: 5. The germline V gene has CDR1 SGHNT and CDR2 YYREEE (reference sequence). CDR3 size: 15 residues. The chain's CDR3 is CASSLEGQGTHEQYF. The DNA for the CDR3 is TGTGCCAGCAGCTTGGAGGGACAGGGGACCCACGAGCAGTACTTC. The variable domain in full, completed from reference TRBV5-4 and TRBJ2-7, reads ETGVTQSPTHLIKTRGQQVTLRCSSQSGHNTVSWYQQALGQGPQFIFQYYREEENGRGNFPPRFSGLQFPNYSSELNVNALELDDSALYLCASSLEGQGTHEQYFGPGTRLTVT.

This chain connects TRBV6-5 to TRBJ1-2; D perhaps matches TRBD1 (5 bases). In germline, CDR1 is MNHEY, CDR2 SVGAGI. Trimming stripped 6 bases from V and 6 bases from J, with 14 bases between. The CDR3 has 13 amino acids. In DNA, the CDR3 is TGTGCCAGCAGAGACAGTCACGTTAATGGCTACACCTTC. Translating it yields CASRDSHVNGYTF.

The CDR3 bases are TGCGCCAGCAGCCAGGTAGCGGTAAGCTCCTACAATGAGCAGTTCTTC. Translated: CASSQVAVSSYNEQFF. This chain uses TRBV4-3 with TRBJ2-1; D perhaps matches TRBD2 (6 bases). V was cut by 3 bases and J by 0 bases, with 12 bases left in between. The CDR3 is 16 residues long. CDR1 is LGHNA, CDR2 YSLEER, per germline.

The chain is built from TRBV7-9 and TRBJ2-7; maybe TRBD1 (6 bases). Germline loops: CDR1 SEHNR, CDR2 FQNEAQ (reference sequence). Trimming removed 2 bases from V and 3 bases from J, with 11 bases in between. The CDR3 loop spans 14 amino acids. This CDR3 reads CASSLLGAHYEQYF. The CDR3 DNA reads TGTGCCAGCAGCTTATTGGGGGCTCACTACGAGCAGTACTTC.

The chain has TRBV9 and TRBJ1-2, with D possibly being TRBD1 (6 bases). V was trimmed by 4 bases and J by 6 bases, leaving 28 bases between them. Per the germline V gene, CDR1 is SGDLS and CDR2 is YYNGEE. This CDR3 spans 18 amino acids. CDR3 amino acids: CASSPQGGGRPLSDGYTF. In DNA, the CDR3 is TGTGCCAGCAGCCCTCAAGGGGGGGGTAGGCCCCTGTCGGATGGCTACACCTTC. The full variable domain, with the rest looked up from reference TRBV9 and TRBJ1-2, is DSGVTQTPKHLITATGQRVTLRCSPRSGDLSVYWYQQSLDQGLQFLIQYYNGEERAKGNILERFSAQQFPDLHSELNLSSLELGDSALYFCASSPQGGGRPLSDGYTFGSGTRLTVV.